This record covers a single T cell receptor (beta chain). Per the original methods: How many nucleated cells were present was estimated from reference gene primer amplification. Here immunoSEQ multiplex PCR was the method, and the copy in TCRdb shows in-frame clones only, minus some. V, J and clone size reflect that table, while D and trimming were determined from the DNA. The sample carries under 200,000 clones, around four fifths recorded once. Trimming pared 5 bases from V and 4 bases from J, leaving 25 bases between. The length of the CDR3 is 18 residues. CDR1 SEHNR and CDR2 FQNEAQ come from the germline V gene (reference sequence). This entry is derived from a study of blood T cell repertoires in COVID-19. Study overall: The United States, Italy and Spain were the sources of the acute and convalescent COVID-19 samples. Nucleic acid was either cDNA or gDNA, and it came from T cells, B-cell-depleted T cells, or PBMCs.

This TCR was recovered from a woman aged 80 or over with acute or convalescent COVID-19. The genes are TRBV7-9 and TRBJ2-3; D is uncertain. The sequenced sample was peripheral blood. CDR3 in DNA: TGTGCCAGCAGCCCCCCACCAGATTGGCAGGTGTTGGCAGATACGCAGTATTTT. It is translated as CASSPPPDWQVLADTQYF. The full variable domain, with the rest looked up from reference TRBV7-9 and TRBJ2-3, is DTGVSQNPRHKITKRGQNVTFRCDPISEHNRLYWYRQTLGQGPEFLTYFQNEAQLEKSRLLSDRFSAERPKGSFSTLEIQRTEQGDSAMYLCASSPPPDWQVLADTQYFGPGTRLTVL.